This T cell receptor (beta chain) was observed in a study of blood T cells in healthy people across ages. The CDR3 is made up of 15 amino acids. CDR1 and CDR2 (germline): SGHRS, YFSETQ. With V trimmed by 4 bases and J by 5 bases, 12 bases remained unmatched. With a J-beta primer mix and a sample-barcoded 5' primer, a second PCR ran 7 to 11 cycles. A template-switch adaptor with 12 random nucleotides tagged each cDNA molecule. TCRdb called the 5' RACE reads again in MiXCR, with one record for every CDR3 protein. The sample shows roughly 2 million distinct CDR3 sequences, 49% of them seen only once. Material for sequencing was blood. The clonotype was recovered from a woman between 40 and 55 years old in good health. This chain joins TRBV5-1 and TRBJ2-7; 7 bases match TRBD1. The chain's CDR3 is CASSKRQGSRNEQYF. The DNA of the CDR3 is TGCGCCAGCAGCAAAAGACAGGGATCGAGAAACGAGCAGTACTTC.